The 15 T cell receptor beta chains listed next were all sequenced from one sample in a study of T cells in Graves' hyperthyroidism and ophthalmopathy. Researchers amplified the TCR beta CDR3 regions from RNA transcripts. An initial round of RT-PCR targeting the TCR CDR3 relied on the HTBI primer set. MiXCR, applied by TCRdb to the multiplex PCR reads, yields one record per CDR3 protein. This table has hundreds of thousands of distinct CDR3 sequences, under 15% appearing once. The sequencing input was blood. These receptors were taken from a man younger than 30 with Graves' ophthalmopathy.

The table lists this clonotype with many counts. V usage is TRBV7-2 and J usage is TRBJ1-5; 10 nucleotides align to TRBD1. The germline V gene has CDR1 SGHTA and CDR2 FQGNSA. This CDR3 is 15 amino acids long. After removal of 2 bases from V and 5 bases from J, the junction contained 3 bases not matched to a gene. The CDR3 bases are TGTGCCAGCAGCTTACCGGGACAGGGGCATCAGCCCCAGCATTTT. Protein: CASSLPGQGHQPQHF.

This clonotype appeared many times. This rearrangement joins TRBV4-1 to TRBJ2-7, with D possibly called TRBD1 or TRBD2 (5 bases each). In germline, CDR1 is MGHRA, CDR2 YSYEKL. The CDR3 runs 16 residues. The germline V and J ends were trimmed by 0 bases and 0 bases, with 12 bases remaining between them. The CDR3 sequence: CASSQEGTLLSYEQYF. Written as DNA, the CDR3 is TGCGCCAGCAGCCAAGAGGGGACGCTCCTCTCCTACGAGCAGTACTTC.

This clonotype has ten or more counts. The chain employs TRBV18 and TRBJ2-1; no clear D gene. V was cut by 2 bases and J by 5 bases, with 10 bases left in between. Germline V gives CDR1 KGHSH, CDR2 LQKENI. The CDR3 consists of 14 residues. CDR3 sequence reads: CASSPGHLDNEQFF. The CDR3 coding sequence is TGTGCCAGCTCACCAGGCCATCTCGACAATGAGCAGTTCTTC.

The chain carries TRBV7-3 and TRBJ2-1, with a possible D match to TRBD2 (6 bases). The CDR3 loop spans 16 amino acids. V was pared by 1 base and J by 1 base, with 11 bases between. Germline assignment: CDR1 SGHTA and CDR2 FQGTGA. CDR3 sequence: CASSLNGGESYNEQFF. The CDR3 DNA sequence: TGTGCCAGCAGCTTAAATGGCGGGGAATCCTACAATGAGCAGTTCTTC.

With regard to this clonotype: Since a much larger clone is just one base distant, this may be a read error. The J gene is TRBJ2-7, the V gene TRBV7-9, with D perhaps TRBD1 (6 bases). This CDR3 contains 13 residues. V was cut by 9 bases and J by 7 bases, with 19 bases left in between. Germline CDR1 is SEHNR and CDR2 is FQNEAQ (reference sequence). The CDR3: CASRQVLSGEQYF. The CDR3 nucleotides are TGTGCCAGTCGACAGGTGCTCTCGGGGGAGCAGTACTTC.

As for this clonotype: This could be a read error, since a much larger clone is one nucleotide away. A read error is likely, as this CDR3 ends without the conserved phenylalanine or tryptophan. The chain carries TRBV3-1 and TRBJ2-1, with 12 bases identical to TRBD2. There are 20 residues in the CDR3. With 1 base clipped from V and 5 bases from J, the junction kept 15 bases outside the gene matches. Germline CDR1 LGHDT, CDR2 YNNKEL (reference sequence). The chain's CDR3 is CASSQVVGGLAGGPHNEQFL. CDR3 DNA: TGTGCCAGCAGCCAAGTGGTCGGCGGTCTAGCGGGAGGGCCCCACAATGAGCAGTTCTTA.

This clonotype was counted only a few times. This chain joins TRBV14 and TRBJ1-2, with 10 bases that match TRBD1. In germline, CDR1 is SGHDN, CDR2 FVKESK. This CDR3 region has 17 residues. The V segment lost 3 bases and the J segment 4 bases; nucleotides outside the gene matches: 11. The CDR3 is CASSHYVGQGQLYGYTF. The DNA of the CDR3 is TGTGCCAGCAGCCACTATGTGGGACAGGGGCAACTCTATGGCTACACCTTC.

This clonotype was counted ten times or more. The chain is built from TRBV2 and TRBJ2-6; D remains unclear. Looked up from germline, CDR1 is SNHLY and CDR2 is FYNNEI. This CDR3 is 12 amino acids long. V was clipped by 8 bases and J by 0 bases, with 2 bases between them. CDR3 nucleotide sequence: TGTGCCAGCTACTCTGGGGCCAACGTCCTGACTTTC. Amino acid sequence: CASYSGANVLTF.

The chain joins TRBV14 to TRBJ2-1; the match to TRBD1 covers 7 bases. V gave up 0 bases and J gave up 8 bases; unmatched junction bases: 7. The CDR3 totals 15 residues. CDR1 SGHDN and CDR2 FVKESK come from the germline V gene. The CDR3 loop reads CASSQEFTGVHEQFF. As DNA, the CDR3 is TGTGCCAGCAGCCAAGAGTTTACAGGGGTACATGAGCAGTTCTTC. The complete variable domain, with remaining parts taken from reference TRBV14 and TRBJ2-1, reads EAGVTQFPSHSVIEKGQTVTLRCDPISGHDNLYWYRRVMGKEIKFLLHFVKESKQDESGMPNNRFLAERTGGTYSTLKVQPAELEDSGVYFCASSQEFTGVHEQFFGPGTRLTVL.

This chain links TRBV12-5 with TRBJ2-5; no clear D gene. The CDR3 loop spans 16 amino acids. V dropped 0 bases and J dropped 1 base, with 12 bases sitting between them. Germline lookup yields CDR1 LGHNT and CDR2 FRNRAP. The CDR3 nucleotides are TGTGCTAGTGGTTTGGTAACTGTAGCAGGCCAAGAGACCCAGTACTTC. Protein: CASGLVTVAGQETQYF.

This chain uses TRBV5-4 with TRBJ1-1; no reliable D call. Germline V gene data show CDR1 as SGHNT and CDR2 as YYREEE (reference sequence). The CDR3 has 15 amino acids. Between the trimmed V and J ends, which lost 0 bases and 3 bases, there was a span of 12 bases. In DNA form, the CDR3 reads TGTGCCAGCAGCTTGGAGCCGGGGAGGGACACTGAAGCTTTCTTT. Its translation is CASSLEPGRDTEAFF.

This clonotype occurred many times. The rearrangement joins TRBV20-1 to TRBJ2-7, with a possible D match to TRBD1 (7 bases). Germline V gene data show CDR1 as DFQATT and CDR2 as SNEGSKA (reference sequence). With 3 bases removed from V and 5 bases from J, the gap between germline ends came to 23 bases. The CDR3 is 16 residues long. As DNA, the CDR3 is TGCAGTGCTAGGTGGGGGCCAGGGGGGCCCCTGGACGAGCAGTACTTC. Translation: CSARWGPGGPLDEQYF.

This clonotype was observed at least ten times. For the CDR3, the DNA is TGTGCCAGCAGCCCCGAGGAGGGGGCCCCCGACTATGGCTACACCTTC. The encoded protein is CASSPEEGAPDYGYTF. The chain has TRBV7-9 and TRBJ1-2; 7 nucleotides line up with TRBD1. Germline V gene data show CDR1 as SEHNR and CDR2 as FQNEAQ (reference sequence). The junction had 12 bases not matched to a gene; V was cut back by 5 bases and J by 3 bases. The CDR3 extends over 16 amino acids.

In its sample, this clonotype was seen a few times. CDR3 in amino acids: CASSRGTSGSHEQFF. The CDR3 DNA sequence: TGTGCCAGCAGTAGAGGGACTAGCGGGAGTCATGAGCAGTTCTTC. V and J are TRBV12-3 or TRBV12-4 and TRBJ2-1; 14 bases are a match to TRBD2. The CDR3 is 15 amino acids. V dropped 5 bases and J dropped 8; count of bases not matched to a gene: 5.

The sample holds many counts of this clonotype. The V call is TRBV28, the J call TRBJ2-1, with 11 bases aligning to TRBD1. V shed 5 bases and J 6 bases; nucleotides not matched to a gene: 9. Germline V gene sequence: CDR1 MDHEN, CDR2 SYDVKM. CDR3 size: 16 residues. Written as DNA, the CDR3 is TGTGCCAGCAGTGGACCGGGACAGGGGGTGGGCAATGAGCAGTTCTTC. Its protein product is CASSGPGQGVGNEQFF.